What follows are 32 T cell receptor beta chains derived from one specimen sequenced in a study of prognosis after radiotherapy for stage I lung cancer. TCR beta CDR3 amplification from genomic DNA was performed by two-round multiplex PCR. Individual primers that were specific to each TRBV and TRBJ gene served in first-round PCR. In TCRdb, the multiplex PCR reads were re-called with MiXCR into one record per CDR3 protein. The sample contains tens of thousands of distinct CDR3 sequences, around 30% of which appear only once. Sequences were derived from PBMCs, sampled before or after stereotactic body radiation therapy (not recorded which). These TCRs come from a donor aged 50 or older with non-small cell lung cancer.

This clonotype was counted once. The chain is built from TRBV13 and TRBJ1-1; D remains unclear. CDR3 length equals 14 residues. V lost 8 bases and J 6 bases, leaving 19 bases between the germline ends. The germline CDR1 and CDR2 sequences are PRHDT and FYEKMQ (reference sequence). CDR3 region: CASCATPDRAEAFF. The CDR3 nucleotides read TGTGCCAGCTGCGCCACTCCTGATCGCGCTGAAGCTTTCTTT. Filled out from reference TRBV13 and TRBJ1-1, the complete variable domain reads AAGVIQSPRHLIKEKRETATLKCYPIPRHDTVYWYQQGPGQDPQFLISFYEKMQSDKGSIPDRFSAQQFSDYHSELNMSSLELGDSALYFCASCATPDRAEAFFGQGTRLTVV.

Worth noting for this clonotype: One end of the junction varies from germline; a read error may be responsible. CDR3 sequence (DNA): TGCGGTGCCCCGGCGGTGGGGCATTCCCTCCACTTT. Translating gives CGAPAVGHSLHF. The chain employs TRBV20-1 and TRBJ1-6, with D possibly TRBD1 on 5 matching bases. The CDR3 runs to 12 residues. Germline V gene sequence: CDR1 DFQATT, CDR2 SNEGSKA (reference sequence).

Within the sample, this clonotype is medium-sized (0.01 to 0.1%). The chain is built from TRBV27 and TRBJ2-3, with 7 bases identical to TRBD2. V shed 4 bases, J shed 2 bases, and the junction held 12 bases outside the gene matches. The CDR3 loop spans 17 amino acids. CDR1 is MNHEY, CDR2 SMNVEV, per germline (reference sequence). CDR3 sequence reads: CASSSPSGRSDTDTQYF. In DNA form, the CDR3 reads TGTGCCAGCAGTTCCCCTAGCGGACGCTCTGACACAGATACGCAGTATTTT.

This clonotype was counted at least ten times. The rearrangement uses TRBV27 and TRBJ2-5, with TRBD2 as a possible D gene (7 bases). The CDR3 runs 15 residues. Germline CDR1 reads MNHEY; CDR2 reads SMNVEV (reference sequence). Between the trimmed V and J ends, which lost 6 bases and 1 base, there was a span of 15 bases. CDR3 nucleotides: TGTGCCAGCAGAGGGGGGGGGGCGGGCCAAGAGACCCAGTACTTC. The encoded protein is CASRGGGAGQETQYF.

This clonotype was recorded many times. The gene calls are TRBV6-1 and TRBJ2-7; TRBD2 matches at 9 bases. V lost 4 bases, J lost 2 bases, and 3 bases stayed unmatched. CDR3 length: 14 residues. Looked up from germline, CDR1 is MNHNS and CDR2 is SASEGT. CDR3: CASSVAGGPYEQYF. CDR3 in DNA: TGTGCCAGCAGTGTGGCGGGGGGGCCCTACGAGCAGTACTTC.

In this sample, this clonotype turned up many times. The chain recombines TRBV2 with TRBJ2-1; 9 positions agree with TRBD1. V lost 6 bases to trimming and J lost 12 bases; unmatched junction nucleotides: 9. CDR1 is SNHLY, CDR2 FYNNEI, per germline. The CDR3 totals 13 residues. CDR3 sequence (DNA): TGTGCCAGCAGCTTACAGGGGGCGAGGGTGCAGTTCTTC. This codes for CASSLQGARVQFF.

Judged by abundance, this clonotype is medium-sized (0.01 to 0.1%). The chain combines TRBV6-1 with TRBJ2-1; 8 positions match TRBD1. This CDR3 is built from 14 residues. V lost 7 bases to trimming and J lost 9 bases; unmatched junction nucleotides: 11. Per germline, CDR1 MNHNS and CDR2 SASEGT. CDR3 sequence (DNA): TGTGCCAGCAAAATAACAGGGGGGAGCGGTGAGCAGTTCTTC. This encodes CASKITGGSGEQFF.

Turning to this clonotype: A single base separates this from a much larger clone, so it may be a read error. J is TRBJ2-5 and V is TRBV28; D may be TRBD2 (7 bases). V lost 10 bases, J lost 5 bases, and 23 bases lay in between. CDR1 is MDHEN, CDR2 SYDVKM, per germline. This CDR3 has 15 residues. CDR3 DNA sequence: TGTGCCACCGTCCAAGGGGGGAGGGTGGGGGAGACCCAGTACTTC. This sequence encodes CATVQGGRVGETQYF.

On this clonotype itself: This may come from a read error, since a much larger clone is one base off. This chain joins TRBV28 and TRBJ1-5, with D possibly TRBD1 on 6 matching bases. Germline-derived CDR1 and CDR2 are MDHEN and SYDVKM. V was trimmed by 7 bases and J by 9 bases, leaving 19 bases between them. This CDR3 is 14 amino acids long. CDR3 sequence: CASTWGGGFRPQHF. CDR3 DNA sequence: TGTGCCAGCACTTGGGGGGGCGGTTTTCGGCCCCAGCATTTT.

V is TRBV6-1 and J is TRBJ1-2; possible D gene TRBD1, 5 bases. V shed 7 bases and J shed 8 bases, with 11 bases lying between them. Germline CDR1 reads MNHNS; CDR2 reads SASEGT. The CDR3 is 11 residues long. The CDR3 nucleotides read TGTGCCAGCAAGAGGGGAGGAGGCTACACCTTC. It is translated as CASKRGGGYTF.

In its sample, this clonotype was seen many times. The V and J genes are TRBV19 and TRBJ2-1; possibly TRBD2 for D (6 bases). The germline CDR1 and CDR2 sequences are LNHDA and SQIVND (reference sequence). V dropped 5 bases and J dropped 9 bases, with 17 bases sitting between them. This CDR3 comprises 14 residues. The CDR3 here is CASSLQTSYAEQFF. CDR3 sequence (DNA): TGTGCCAGTAGTCTCCAGACTAGTTATGCTGAGCAGTTCTTC.

In regard to this clonotype: It may be a read error: a sequence one base away is much more abundant. The gene calls are TRBV13 and TRBJ2-5, with a possible D match to TRBD1 (6 bases). From germline, CDR1 is PRHDT and CDR2 FYEKMQ (reference sequence). The CDR3 runs 16 residues. Trimming removed 5 bases from V and 5 bases from J, with 21 bases in between. The DNA of the CDR3 is TGTGCCAGCAGCCGATCGATGGGACATGGGTTGGAGACCCAGTACTTC. This encodes CASSRSMGHGLETQYF.

Concerning this clonotype: The junction and the germline gene differ at one end; a read error may be behind it. V is TRBV28 and J is TRBJ1-5; TRBD1 is a possible D gene (5 bases). CDR1 is MDHEN and CDR2 is SYDVKM in the germline V gene. The CDR3 extends over 14 amino acids. Here the CDR3 DNA reads TGTTCCAGCCGGGCGGAGGGACGAAATCAGCCCCAGCATTTT. This sequence encodes CSSRAEGRNQPQHF.

Concerning this clonotype: The junction shows a germline mismatch at one end, possibly a read error. The rearrangement joins TRBV6-6 to TRBJ1-5, with D uncertain. CDR3 length: 17 residues. CDR1 MNHNY and CDR2 SVGAGI come from the germline V gene (reference sequence). Here the CDR3 DNA reads TGTGCCAGCTGTTACTCGGCTGGGAGTTTGTGCAATCAGCCCCAGCATTTT. Encoded protein: CASCYSAGSLCNQPQHF.

This clonotype was seen many times. In DNA, the CDR3 is TGTGCCAGCAGTTACGGACGGTTCTCTGGAAACACCATATATTTT. Encoded protein: CASSYGRFSGNTIYF. This chain connects TRBV6-2 or TRBV6-3 to TRBJ1-3; D unresolved. CDR1 MNHEY and CDR2 SVGEGT come from the germline V gene. The CDR3 loop spans 15 amino acids. Deletions cut 2 bases from V and 0 bases from J, with 8 bases between.

To note about this clonotype: The missing conserved phenylalanine or tryptophan at the end of this CDR3 makes a read error likely. The V gene is TRBV11-3, the J gene TRBJ2-1, with TRBD1 matching over 7 bases. The germline V gene encodes CDR1 SGHNT and CDR2 YENEEA. This CDR3 comprises 16 residues. CDR3 bases: TGTGCCAGCAGCCCGCGGACAGGTGGCAATCGCAATGACCAGTTCCTC. Protein sequence: CASSPRTGGNRNDQFL.

In this sample, this clonotype turned up many times. The rearrangement joins TRBV5-4 to TRBJ2-1; the match to TRBD2 covers 8 bases. J gave up 4 bases and V 4 bases, and 4 bases lay outside the gene matches. Germline CDR1 reads SGHNT; CDR2 reads YYREEE (reference sequence). This CDR3 is built from 14 residues. In DNA, the CDR3 is TGTGCCAGCAGCATGGGACTAGATTACAATGAGCAGTTCTTC. Protein product: CASSMGLDYNEQFF.

This clonotype was picked up many times. This chain links TRBV7-2 with TRBJ2-2; D unresolved. V was trimmed by 3 bases and J by 6 bases, leaving 14 bases between them. CDR3 length equals 15 residues. Looked up from germline, CDR1 is SGHTA and CDR2 is FQGNSA. CDR3 protein: CASSFNVGLSGELFF. In DNA, the CDR3 is TGTGCCAGCAGCTTTAATGTCGGGTTGTCCGGGGAGCTGTTTTTT.

A remark on this clonotype: This is likely an artifact of a read error, given a far larger clone one base away. The rearrangement uses TRBV6-8 and TRBJ2-1; possible D gene TRBD2, 5 bases. The germline gives CDR1 MNHGY, CDR2 SAAAGT. V was cut by 0 bases and J by 5 bases, with 14 bases left in between. The CDR3 is 16 residues long. The CDR3 DNA sequence: TGTGCCAGCAGTTACTCGGTGACCGGGGTCGACAATGAGCAGTTCTTC. It yields the protein CASSYSVTGVDNEQFF.

This sequence joins TRBV18 and TRBJ1-1; possibly TRBD1 for D (5 bases). The CDR3 contains 12 residues. V lost 7 bases, J lost 10 bases, and 16 bases lay in between. Per germline, CDR1 KGHSH and CDR2 LQKENI. CDR3 protein: CASYGALIGAFF. The CDR3 bases are TGTGCCAGCTACGGGGCCTTAATTGGAGCTTTCTTT.

Many counts were recorded for this clonotype. The chain combines TRBV28 with TRBJ2-2, with TRBD1 as a possible D gene (6 bases). Trimming stripped 4 bases from V and 6 bases from J, with 21 bases between. Germline-derived CDR1 and CDR2 are MDHEN and SYDVKM. CDR3 size: 17 residues. The CDR3 loop is CASSYLKDSSGAGELFF. CDR3 coding DNA: TGTGCCAGCAGTTACCTAAAGGACAGTTCAGGCGCCGGGGAGCTGTTTTTT.

Remarks on this clonotype: One end of the junction does not line up with germline, which may come from a read error. The chain links TRBV19 to TRBJ1-2; D perhaps matches TRBD1 (5 bases). Per germline, CDR1 LNHDA and CDR2 SQIVND (reference sequence). The CDR3 is made up of 16 amino acids. The CDR3 loop is CASSMGKGRIGYGYTF. CDR3 bases: TGTGCCAGTAGTATGGGCAAGGGGCGCATTGGGTATGGCTATACCTTC. Variable domain in full (rest from reference TRBV19 and TRBJ1-2): DGGITQSPKYLFRKEGQNVTLSCEQNLNHDAMYWYRQDPGQGLRLIYYSQIVNDFQKGDIAEGYSVSREKKESFPLTVTSAQKNPTAFYLCASSMGKGRIGYGYTFGSGTRLTVV.

This clonotype was picked up many times. The chain is built from TRBV28 and TRBJ1-1; D possibly corresponds to TRBD1 (5 bases). Germline V CDR1 and CDR2: MDHEN, SYDVKM. Trimming took off 3 bases at V and 8 bases at J, with 10 bases between the two ends. The CDR3 has 12 residues. The CDR3 DNA sequence: TGTGCCAGCAGTTTCTGGGGCTCCGAAGCTTTCTTT. The encoded protein is CASSFWGSEAFF.

This clonotype was detected ten times or more. The chain joins TRBV19 to TRBJ2-5; D is perhaps TRBD1 (6 bases). The germline V gene encodes CDR1 LNHDA and CDR2 SQIVND (reference sequence). V was clipped by 6 bases and J by 1 base, with 15 bases between them. The CDR3 contains 15 residues. The DNA of the CDR3 is TGTGCCAGTAGCCCCGGGACATCCTTCCAAGAGACCCAGTACTTC. It yields the protein CASSPGTSFQETQYF.

This clonotype was counted ten times or more. The chain employs TRBV2 and TRBJ2-3; 7 bases line up with TRBD1. With V trimmed by 7 bases and J by 4 bases, 8 bases remained unmatched. This CDR3 spans 14 amino acids. Germline assignment: CDR1 SNHLY and CDR2 FYNNEI. The CDR3 loop reads CASTYRQGPDTQYF. CDR3 in DNA: TGTGCCAGCACCTACAGACAGGGTCCAGATACGCAGTATTTT.

The chain has TRBV2 and TRBJ2-3; possible D gene TRBD2, 6 bases. From germline, CDR1 is SNHLY and CDR2 FYNNEI. The V and J ends lost 10 bases and 1 base respectively, with 12 bases between them. The CDR3 runs to 13 residues. The CDR3: CATKKRGTDTQYF. CDR3 nucleotides: TGTGCCACCAAGAAGCGGGGCACAGATACGCAGTATTTT.

The V call is TRBV7-2, the J call TRBJ1-6, with D perhaps TRBD1 (6 bases). This CDR3 region has 17 residues. In germline, CDR1 is SGHTA, CDR2 FQGNSA. V dropped 1 base and J dropped 10 bases, with 20 bases sitting between them. The CDR3 reads CASSLGGITGRGSPLHF. The CDR3 coding sequence is TGTGCCAGCAGCTTAGGTGGTATAACAGGGAGAGGGTCACCCCTCCACTTT.

About this clonotype: One base separates it from a far larger clone, so it is likely a read error. As DNA, the CDR3 is TGTGCCAGCAGACGGCCCGAAACAACTAATGAAAAACTGTTTTTT. It translates to CASRRPETTNEKLFF. The chain carries TRBV6-4 and TRBJ1-4; D ambiguous. The CDR3 covers 15 residues. The germline V and J ends were trimmed by 6 bases and 0 bases, with 11 bases remaining between them. The germline V gene encodes CDR1 MRHNA and CDR2 SNTAGT.

The sample holds many counts of this clonotype. The V and J genes are TRBV27 and TRBJ2-1, with 7 nucleotides matching TRBD2. Germline values: CDR1 MNHEY, CDR2 SMNVEV (reference sequence). The CDR3 totals 15 residues. V shed 5 bases, J shed 7 bases, and the junction held 11 bases outside the gene matches. The CDR3 nucleotides read TGTGCCAGCAGTCCCGGACTAGGAAGGAGGAATGAGCAGTTCTTC. This translates into CASSPGLGRRNEQFF.

This clonotype has at least ten counts. A clone one base away is much larger, so this may be a read error. The gene calls are TRBV24-1 and TRBJ2-1; the D is unclear. Germline CDR1 and CDR2: KGHDR and SFDVKD. The CDR3 totals 14 residues. V was shortened by 0 bases and J by 8 bases, with 10 bases between the two germline ends. Written as DNA, the CDR3 is TGTGCCACCAGTGATTTGCCGGACCAGGATGAGCAGTTCTTC. Translating it yields CATSDLPDQDEQFF.

The sample holds many counts of this clonotype. V gene TRBV6-5 combines with J gene TRBJ1-4, with a tentative D call TRBD1 (5 bases). V was trimmed by 2 bases and J by 13 bases, leaving 11 bases between them. This CDR3 contains 12 residues. Germline CDR1 MNHEY, CDR2 SVGAGI. The CDR3 here is CASSYPGGGLFF. The CDR3 DNA reads as TGTGCCAGCAGTTACCCGGGCGGGGGACTGTTTTTT.

The genes are TRBV12-3 or TRBV12-4 and TRBJ2-7, with D possibly being TRBD1 or TRBD2 (5 bases each). The ends were cut back, 3 bases at V and 3 bases at J, with 12 bases in the middle. The CDR3 covers 14 residues. CDR3 in DNA: TGTGCCAGCAGTTTCGGGGCCAAGCACTACGAGCAGTACTTC. It encodes CASSFGAKHYEQYF.